Below, 29 T cell receptor beta chains from the same sample are listed, as sequenced in a study of T cells in Graves' hyperthyroidism and ophthalmopathy. From RNA transcripts, TCR beta CDR3 regions were amplified. TCR CDR3 regions were first amplified by RT-PCR with HTBI primers. TCRdb reprocessed the multiplex PCR reads with MiXCR, giving one entry per CDR3 protein. The sample lists about 290,000 distinct CDR3 sequences, roughly an eighth occurring once. Sample: blood. The receptors come from a woman aged 40-49 years with Graves' hyperthyroidism.

Note on this clonotype: Possible read error: a much larger clone is one base away. The chain combines TRBV2 with TRBJ2-3; D possibly corresponds to TRBD2 (5 bases). Germline V CDR1 and CDR2: SNHLY, FYNNEI. Trimming removed 5 bases at V and 0 bases at J, with 12 bases between. The CDR3 sequence is 15 residues long. CDR3 coding DNA: TGTGCCAGCAGTCCCGGGGAACGAAGCACAGATACGCAGTATTTT. This sequence encodes CASSPGERSTDTQYF.

This clonotype was observed a few times. The CDR3 sequence is CSASSERETDTGELFF. The DNA of the CDR3 is TGCAGTGCTAGTTCGGAGCGGGAGACGGACACCGGGGAGCTGTTTTTT. The chain carries TRBV20-1 and TRBJ2-2; TRBD2 matches 8 bases. With 3 bases clipped from V and 3 bases from J, the junction kept 9 bases outside the gene matches. This CDR3 is built from 16 residues. From germline, CDR1 is DFQATT and CDR2 SNEGSKA (reference sequence).

The sample holds one count of this clonotype. This may be a read error: a much more frequent sequence differs by one nucleotide. This chain uses TRBV5-1 with TRBJ2-7; 7 bases are shared with TRBD2. Germline trimming cut 3 bases from V and 6 bases from J; bases unmatched to any gene: 3. Germline V gene lookup returns CDR1 SGHRS and CDR2 YFSETQ. The CDR3 is made up of 12 amino acids. CDR3 sequence reads: CASSWEGGEQYF. In DNA, the CDR3 is TGCGCCAGCAGCTGGGAGGGAGGCGAGCAGTACTTC.

The V gene is TRBV4-2, the J gene TRBJ2-7; D possibly corresponds to TRBD2 (6 bases). This CDR3 comprises 15 residues. V was cut by 1 base and J by 3 bases, with 13 bases left in between. Germline V CDR1 and CDR2: LGHNA, YNFKEQ. The CDR3 sequence: CASSQGGDGRYEQYF. The DNA of the CDR3 is TGTGCCAGCAGCCAAGGGGGGGACGGTCGCTACGAGCAGTACTTC.

V and J are TRBV15 and TRBJ2-3; D is perhaps TRBD2 (5 bases). The V gene lost 4 bases and the J gene lost 11 bases, with 16 bases spanning the gap. From germline, CDR1 is LNHNV and CDR2 YYDKDF (reference sequence). The CDR3 has 13 amino acids. DNA for the CDR3: TGTGCCACCAGCAAAGATCCTGGGAGAGGGCAGTATTTT. Translated: CATSKDPGRGQYF.

This clonotype was seen ten or more times. The genes are TRBV12-3 or TRBV12-4 and TRBJ1-6; D call uncertain. Between the trimmed V and J ends, which lost 6 bases and 5 bases, there was a span of 14 bases. CDR3 length: 15 residues. The CDR3 nucleotides are TGTGCCAGCAGCCCAGACAACCCAAATAATTCACCCCTCCACTTT. Protein product: CASSPDNPNNSPLHF.

This clonotype was seen at least ten times. The chain couples TRBV5-8 to TRBJ2-3; TRBD1 aligns across 10 bases. The J segment lost 2 bases and the V segment lost 2 bases, leaving 5 bases of the junction unmatched. Germline CDR1 reads SGHTS; CDR2 reads YDEGEE. The CDR3 is 16 residues long. The CDR3, as DNA: TGTGCCAGCAGCTTCCGGGACAGGGGATACACAGATACGCAGTATTTT. Protein sequence: CASSFRDRGYTDTQYF.

The chain recombines TRBV15 with TRBJ1-2; D gene unclear. Germline CDR1 and CDR2: LNHNV and YYDKDF (reference sequence). The CDR3 has 13 amino acids. Trimming pared 3 bases from V and 2 bases from J, leaving 7 bases between. The CDR3 nucleotides read TGTGCCACCAGCAGGGACGCAAACTATGGCTACACCTTC. This codes for CATSRDANYGYTF.

This clonotype turned up a few times. The chain couples TRBV10-3 to TRBJ1-4; D is possibly TRBD1 (6 bases). Deletions cut 3 bases from V and 7 bases from J, with 6 bases between. CDR3 size: 12 residues. Germline V gives CDR1 ENHRY, CDR2 SYGVKD. The DNA for the CDR3 is TGTGCCATCAGTGACAGGGGTGAAAAACTGTTTTTT. Translation: CAISDRGEKLFF.

This clonotype has ten or more counts. This chain connects TRBV20-1 to TRBJ1-1; 8 nucleotides align to TRBD1. The J segment lost 1 base and the V segment lost 7 bases, leaving 5 bases of the junction unmatched. The germline V gene has CDR1 DFQATT and CDR2 SNEGSKA (reference sequence). CDR3 size: 13 residues. This CDR3 reads CSVHGQGNTEAFF. The CDR3 bases are TGCAGTGTCCATGGACAGGGGAACACTGAAGCTTTCTTT.

CDR3 residues: CASSLSLAGGYTYEQYF. For the CDR3, the DNA is TGTGCCAGCAGCTTGTCACTAGCGGGAGGGTACACCTACGAGCAGTACTTC. V usage is TRBV5-6 and J usage is TRBJ2-7; TRBD2 matches 13 bases. The length of the CDR3 is 17 residues. Germline CDR1 SGHDT, CDR2 YYEEEE. V lost 1 base and J lost 2; bases outside the gene matches: 6.

This chain uses TRBV2 with TRBJ1-4; 7 nucleotides line up with TRBD1. The germline gives CDR1 SNHLY, CDR2 FYNNEI. There are 19 residues in the CDR3. V shed 4 bases and J 0 bases; nucleotides not matched to a gene: 14. CDR3 sequence (DNA): TGTGCCAGCAGTGTAGAGACAGGGAGTCTGTGGGCAACTAATGAAAAACTGTTTTTT. Protein: CASSVETGSLWATNEKLFF.

This sequence joins TRBV6-2 or TRBV6-3 and TRBJ2-6, with TRBD1 matching 9 bases. Germline assignment: CDR1 MNHEY and CDR2 SVGEGT. V shed 4 bases, J shed 0 bases, and the junction held 4 bases outside the gene matches. The CDR3 contains 17 residues. CDR3 sequence: CASSSRDRASGANVLTF. The CDR3 DNA sequence: TGTGCCAGCAGTTCCCGGGACAGGGCCTCTGGGGCCAACGTCCTGACTTTC.

This clonotype was seen ten or more times. This chain links TRBV2 with TRBJ1-6, with unresolved D. V was pared by 5 bases and J by 5 bases, with 16 bases between. CDR1 is SNHLY and CDR2 is FYNNEI in the germline V gene. The CDR3 sequence is 16 residues long. CDR3 loop: CASSLRSPRDNSPLHF. The CDR3 DNA is TGTGCCAGCAGTTTGAGGAGTCCGAGGGATAATTCACCCCTCCACTTT. The entire variable domain, with the rest obtained from reference TRBV2 and TRBJ1-6, is as follows: EPEVTQTPSHQVTQMGQEVILRCVPISNHLYFYWYRQILGQKVEFLVSFYNNEISEKSEIFDDQFSVERPDGSNFTLKIRSTKLEDSAMYFCASSLRSPRDNSPLHFGNGTRLTVT.

The sample holds many counts of this clonotype. The V call is TRBV28, the J call TRBJ2-3; 11 nucleotides align to TRBD1. J lost 5 bases, V lost 5 bases, and 9 bases had no gene match. Germline V gene data show CDR1 as MDHEN and CDR2 as SYDVKM. There are 16 residues in the CDR3. The CDR3 DNA reads as TGTGCCAGCAGTCGGCCGGGACAGGGGGTGGGAGATACGCAGTATTTT. As protein: CASSRPGQGVGDTQYF. Full variable domain (outside the CDR3, taken from reference TRBV28 and TRBJ2-3): DVKVTQSSRYLVKRTGEKVFLECVQDMDHENMFWYRQDPGLGLRLIYFSYDVKMKEKGDIPEGYSVSREKKERFSLILESASTNQTSMYLCASSRPGQGVGDTQYFGPGTRLTVL.

This clonotype was recorded at least ten times. V gene TRBV20-1 combines with J gene TRBJ1-6, with unresolved D. The germline V gene encodes CDR1 DFQATT and CDR2 SNEGSKA (reference sequence). The CDR3 is 13 amino acids. Trimming shortened V by 4 bases and J by 8 bases, and 12 bases separated the two germline ends. In DNA form, the CDR3 reads TGCAGTGCTACGGTAGGAGTCGATTCACCCCTCCACTTT. Translating gives CSATVGVDSPLHF.

In this sample, this clonotype turned up a few times. This chain uses TRBV9 with TRBJ2-5; tentative D call: TRBD1 (5 bases). Germline assignment: CDR1 SGDLS and CDR2 YYNGEE. CDR3 size: 15 residues. Trimming removed 0 bases at V and 5 bases at J, with 14 bases between. This CDR3 reads CASSVATGLWETQYF. CDR3 DNA sequence: TGTGCCAGCAGCGTAGCTACAGGTCTGTGGGAGACCCAGTACTTC. Full variable domain (rest looked up from reference TRBV9 and TRBJ2-5): DSGVTQTPKHLITATGQRVTLRCSPRSGDLSVYWYQQSLDQGLQFLIQYYNGEERAKGNILERFSAQQFPDLHSELNLSSLELGDSALYFCASSVATGLWETQYFGPGTRLLVL.

This clonotype has a count of ten or more. The rearrangement uses TRBV7-7 and TRBJ1-2; tentative D call: TRBD1 (6 bases). V was trimmed by 5 bases and J by 8 bases, leaving 27 bases between them. The length of the CDR3 is 17 residues. The germline CDR1 and CDR2 sequences are SSHAT and FNYEAQ (reference sequence). The CDR3 region is CASSNHDRNGDPEGYTF. The CDR3 DNA sequence: TGTGCCAGCAGCAACCACGACAGGAACGGGGACCCTGAGGGCTACACCTTC. The full variable domain, with the rest looked up from reference TRBV7-7 and TRBJ1-2, is GAGVSQSPRYKVTKRGQDVTLRCDPISSHATLYWYQQALGQGPEFLTYFNYEAQPDKSGLPSDRFSAERPEGSISTLTIQRTEQRDSAMYRCASSNHDRNGDPEGYTFGSGTRLTVV.

This clonotype was counted at least ten times. The chain couples TRBV5-8 to TRBJ2-2, with a weak D call TRBD2 (6 bases). This CDR3 comprises 14 residues. Germline V gene sequence: CDR1 SGHTS, CDR2 YDEGEE. V was clipped by 2 bases and J by 4 bases, with 9 bases between them. The CDR3 DNA reads as TGTGCCAGCAGCTTCGGGGGAGGCACCGGGGAGCTGTTTTTT. This translates into CASSFGGGTGELFF.

This clonotype showed up many times. This chain uses TRBV2 with TRBJ2-3; the match to TRBD2 covers 7 bases. CDR3 length equals 17 residues. The junction had 13 bases not matched to a gene; V was cut back by 4 bases and J by 3 bases. Per germline, CDR1 SNHLY and CDR2 FYNNEI. The CDR3 DNA follows: TGTGCCAGCAGTGCTGGCCTAGCGGACTACTATACAGATACGCAGTATTTT. It translates to CASSAGLADYYTDTQYF.

This clonotype has a handful of counts. The chain combines TRBV25-1 with TRBJ1-2; 10 bases are shared with TRBD1. Germline lookup yields CDR1 MGHDK and CDR2 SYGVNS. With 1 base clipped from V and 8 bases from J, the junction kept 10 bases outside the gene matches. The CDR3 sequence is 16 residues long. The chain's CDR3 is CASSESLGQGVNGYTF. In DNA, the CDR3 is TGTGCCAGCAGTGAATCTCTAGGACAGGGGGTTAACGGCTACACCTTC.

This clonotype was observed a few times. The rearrangement joins TRBV30 to TRBJ2-7; D is perhaps TRBD2 (5 bases). The V end was cut by 0 bases, the J end by 6 bases, with 9 bases between. Germline loops: CDR1 GTSNPN, CDR2 SVGIG (reference sequence). The CDR3 consists of 12 residues. This CDR3 reads CAWSVGGSEQYF. In DNA form, the CDR3 reads TGTGCCTGGAGTGTCGGTGGGAGCGAGCAGTACTTC. The full variable domain, in which reference TRBV30 and TRBJ2-7 provide the parts outside the CDR3, is SQTIHQWPATLVQPVGSPLSLECTVEGTSNPNLYWYRQAAGRGLQLLFYSVGIGQISSEVPQNLSASRPQDRQFILSSKKLLLSDSGFYLCAWSVGGSEQYFGPGTRLTVT.

This clonotype was detected many times. The DNA of the CDR3 is TGTGCCATCAGTGTGGTTGCGGAGACCTACGAGCAGTACTTC. The encoded protein is CAISVVAETYEQYF. V gene TRBV10-3 combines with J gene TRBJ2-7, with unresolved D. V was cut by 4 bases and J by 2 bases, with 12 bases left in between. The germline V gene has CDR1 ENHRY and CDR2 SYGVKD. This CDR3 has 14 residues.

This clonotype has a handful of counts. V and J are TRBV15 and TRBJ2-1; 13 bases agree with TRBD2. The CDR3 length is 16 residues. V shed 5 bases and J 7 bases; nucleotides not matched to a gene: 8. Per the germline V gene, CDR1 is LNHNV and CDR2 is YYDKDF (reference sequence). CDR3 nucleotide sequence: TGTGCCACCAGCGAATGGACTAGCGGGAGCGTTAATGAGCAGTTCTTC. Amino acids: CATSEWTSGSVNEQFF.

At least ten counts were recorded for this clonotype. The chain recombines TRBV24-1 with TRBJ1-2; D remains unclear. There are 14 residues in the CDR3. Per germline, CDR1 KGHDR and CDR2 SFDVKD. V was shortened by 1 base and J by 0 bases, with 5 bases between the two germline ends. The CDR3, as DNA: TGTGCCACCAGTGATTTCTACACTAACTATGGCTACACCTTC. This encodes CATSDFYTNYGYTF.

This clonotype appeared many times. The chain has TRBV14 and TRBJ1-2; D is perhaps TRBD1 (5 bases). The germline V gene encodes CDR1 SGHDN and CDR2 FVKESK. The CDR3 runs 14 residues. V gave up 3 bases and J gave up 5 bases, with 13 bases separating them. The CDR3 region has the DNA TGTGCCAGCAGCCAGGCCGGGACGGCTTATGGCTACACCTTC. Its translation is CASSQAGTAYGYTF.

CDR3 in DNA: TGTGCCAGCAGCCCGGGGGGGGCGAGAGCTGAAGCTTTCTTT. This encodes CASSPGGARAEAFF. The chain couples TRBV12-3 or TRBV12-4 to TRBJ1-1; weak D call: TRBD1 (6 bases). V lost 6 bases and J lost 6, with 17 bases in between. This CDR3 is built from 14 residues.

The sample holds many counts of this clonotype. The chain employs TRBV5-1 and TRBJ2-5; 9 bases line up with TRBD2. Germline loops: CDR1 SGHRS, CDR2 YFSETQ. Trimming cost V 1 base and J 5 bases; bases outside gene matches: 9. There are 16 residues in the CDR3. The CDR3 coding sequence is TGCGCCAGCAGCTTGACGGCGGGAGGGAGTGGCGAGACCCAGTACTTC. This codes for CASSLTAGGSGETQYF.

This clonotype showed up many times. The rearrangement links TRBV7-9 to TRBJ2-1, with 10 bases identical to TRBD2. The junction had 9 bases not matched to a gene; V was cut back by 5 bases and J by 2 bases. The length of the CDR3 is 17 residues. CDR1 is SEHNR and CDR2 is FQNEAQ in the germline V gene (reference sequence). The CDR3 here is CASSPRLAGATYNEQFF. The CDR3 DNA follows: TGTGCCAGCAGCCCCCGGCTAGCGGGAGCTACCTACAATGAGCAGTTCTTC.